The 20 T cell receptor beta chains listed next were all sequenced from one sample in a study of blood T cell repertoires in COVID-19. This table comes from immunoSEQ multiplex PCR, and its TCRdb copy is limited to in-frame clones, with some not included. The table includes approximately 240,000 clones, under 85% detected once. The source material was peripheral blood. The receptor set was obtained from a human donor in a cohort sampled during active COVID-19.

The chain couples TRBV11-3 to TRBJ2-7; D remains unclear. CDR3 size: 13 residues. The V gene lost 5 bases and the J gene lost 5 bases, with 13 bases spanning the gap. Germline-derived CDR1 and CDR2 are SGHNT and YENEEA. CDR3 amino acids: CASSPPARDEQYF. In nucleotides, the CDR3 is TGTGCCAGCAGCCCGCCAGCTCGGGACGAGCAGTACTTC.

This chain joins TRBV28 and TRBJ1-2; D perhaps matches TRBD1 (5 bases). In germline, CDR1 is MDHEN, CDR2 SYDVKM. V dropped 3 bases and J dropped 5 bases, with 10 bases sitting between them. CDR3 size: 13 residues. The CDR3 is CASSFSREYGYTF. CDR3 DNA: TGTGCCAGCAGTTTCAGCAGGGAATATGGCTACACCTTC.

The chain links TRBV27 to TRBJ1-5; D not resolved. With 0 bases removed from V and 3 bases from J, the gap between germline ends came to 9 bases. Per the germline V gene, CDR1 is MNHEY and CDR2 is SMNVEV (reference sequence). The CDR3 sequence is 15 residues long. In DNA form, the CDR3 reads TGTGCCAGCAGTTTATCGGGCAGCCCCAATCAGCCCCAGCATTTT. Encoded protein: CASSLSGSPNQPQHF.

The V and J genes are TRBV28 and TRBJ1-2; D is unresolved. Between the trimmed V and J ends, which lost 6 bases and 6 bases, there was a span of 14 bases. The CDR3 extends over 13 amino acids. Germline lookup yields CDR1 MDHEN and CDR2 SYDVKM. In DNA form, the CDR3 reads TGTGCCAGCAGCAGAGGAGGGCGGGATGGCTACACCTTC. Encoded protein: CASSRGGRDGYTF.

There are many counts of this clone. This chain connects TRBV25-1 to TRBJ2-2; 8 bases agree with TRBD2. Looked up from germline, CDR1 is MGHDK and CDR2 is SYGVNS. The CDR3 runs to 15 residues. Trimming cost V 2 bases and J 5 bases; bases outside gene matches: 4. The CDR3 DNA reads as TGTGCCAGCAGTGAAGGAGCGGGAGAAACCGGGGAGCTGTTTTTT. The encoded protein is CASSEGAGETGELFF.

V usage is TRBV20-1 and J usage is TRBJ2-5, with D perhaps TRBD1 (5 bases). The germline gives CDR1 DFQATT, CDR2 SNEGSKA (reference sequence). Deletions cut 3 bases from V and 5 bases from J, with 13 bases between. The CDR3 length is 13 residues. The CDR3 loop reads CSASGSGAETQYF. The CDR3 DNA follows: TGCAGTGCTAGTGGTAGTGGGGCGGAGACCCAGTACTTC.

The rearrangement uses TRBV15 and TRBJ2-3; no clear D gene. Germline V gene lookup returns CDR1 LNHNV and CDR2 YYDKDF (reference sequence). V shed 0 bases and J shed 6 bases, with 7 bases lying between them. There are 13 residues in the CDR3. Here the CDR3 reads CATSRESRDTQYF. The DNA for the CDR3 is TGTGCCACCAGCAGAGAGTCGAGGGATACGCAGTATTTT.

A single count supports this clone. The chain carries TRBV18 and TRBJ2-1; 9 positions agree with TRBD1. V lost 0 bases, J lost 10 bases, and 4 bases stayed unmatched. The V gene's germline CDR1 is KGHSH and CDR2 LQKENI. This CDR3 spans 14 amino acids. The CDR3 bases are TGTGCCAGCTCACCACCGGGACAGGGTATAGAGCAGTTCTTC. Amino acid sequence: CASSPPGQGIEQFF.

The chain recombines TRBV5-4 with TRBJ2-5, with 7 bases identical to TRBD2. The V and J ends lost 1 base and 2 bases, in that order; junction bases with no gene match: 5. Germline CDR1 SGHNT, CDR2 YYREEE (reference sequence). The CDR3 extends over 15 amino acids. CDR3 in amino acids: CASSLTASGQETQYF. In DNA, the CDR3 is TGTGCCAGCAGCTTGACGGCTAGCGGACAAGAGACCCAGTACTTC.

The rearrangement links TRBV19 to TRBJ2-1, with 12 bases matching TRBD2. The CDR3 is 14 amino acids. CDR1 is LNHDA, CDR2 SQIVND, per germline (reference sequence). V shed 4 bases, J shed 7 bases, and the junction held 2 bases outside the gene matches. The CDR3 loop is CASSTGTSGNEQFF. In DNA form, the CDR3 reads TGTGCCAGTAGTACCGGGACTAGCGGGAATGAGCAGTTCTTC.

The chain carries TRBV6-1 and TRBJ2-2, with 7 bases fitting TRBD2. CDR1 is MNHNS and CDR2 is SASEGT in the germline V gene. Trimming removed 2 bases from V and 7 bases from J; junction bases left unmatched: 7. The CDR3 loop spans 15 amino acids. Here the CDR3 reads CASSEWRDYDGELFF. The CDR3 bases are TGTGCCAGCAGTGAATGGAGGGACTATGACGGGGAGCTGTTTTTT.

CDR3 amino acids: CASTAGLAGVGEQFF. The CDR3 DNA is TGTGCCAGTACCGCGGGACTAGCGGGAGTTGGTGAGCAGTTCTTC. The chain is built from TRBV19 and TRBJ2-1; 14 bases line up with TRBD2. The CDR3 has 15 residues. In germline, CDR1 is LNHDA, CDR2 SQIVND (reference sequence). J lost 9 bases, V lost 7 bases, and 8 bases had no gene match. Full variable domain (remainder filled in from reference TRBV19 and TRBJ2-1): DGGITQSPKYLFRKEGQNVTLSCEQNLNHDAMYWYRQDPGQGLRLIYYSQIVNDFQKGDIAEGYSVSREKKESFPLTVTSAQKNPTAFYLCASTAGLAGVGEQFFGPGTRLTVL.

A single count supports this clone. This chain uses TRBV18 with TRBJ2-7; 10 nucleotides line up with TRBD2. The germline CDR1 and CDR2 sequences are KGHSH and LQKENI. This CDR3 is built from 15 residues. The junction had 8 bases not matched to a gene; V was cut back by 3 bases and J by 6 bases. The CDR3 DNA is TGTGCCAGCTCACCTTTAACTAGCGGGACAGGCGAGCAGTACTTC. It specifies CASSPLTSGTGEQYF.

The chain recombines TRBV21-1 with TRBJ1-2; whether TRBD1, the table's D call, matches the DNA was not checked. TRBV21-1 counts as a pseudogene. This CDR3 contains 15 residues. The CDR3 is CASSKDGRGDYGYTF. For the CDR3, the DNA is TGTGCCAGCAGCAAAGACGGCAGGGGAGACTATGGCTACACCTTC.

CDR3 nucleotide sequence: TGTGCCAGCAACCAACTAGCGGGGGGTGCCGGGGAGCTGTTTTTT. Protein product: CASNQLAGGAGELFF. The chain combines TRBV6-5 with TRBJ2-2; 12 bases fit TRBD2. J gave up 6 bases and V 7 bases, and 6 bases lay outside the gene matches. The CDR3 covers 15 residues. CDR1 is MNHEY and CDR2 is SVGAGI in the germline V gene.

This clone has more than one count but fewer than ten. The rearrangement uses TRBV5-5 and TRBJ1-5; no reliable D call. CDR1 is SGHKS and CDR2 is YYEKEE in the germline V gene (reference sequence). The CDR3 consists of 18 residues. V lost 0 bases and J lost 4, with 20 bases in between. The CDR3 region is CASSLAPVRVSKNQPQHF. For the CDR3, the DNA is TGTGCCAGCAGCTTGGCCCCTGTAAGAGTTAGCAAGAATCAGCCCCAGCATTTT. The whole variable domain, remainder taken from reference TRBV5-5 and TRBJ1-5, is DAGVTQSPTHLIKTRGQQVTLRCSPISGHKSVSWYQQVLGQGPQFIFQYYEKEERGRGNFPDRFSARQFPNYSSELNVNALLLGDSALYLCASSLAPVRVSKNQPQHFGDGTRLSIL.

In its sample, this clone was seen once. Here the CDR3 reads CASSGTLHEQYF. The CDR3 coding sequence is TGCGCCAGCAGCGGGACATTGCACGAGCAGTACTTC. The chain recombines TRBV5-1 with TRBJ2-7; possible D gene TRBD1, 6 bases. Germline V gives CDR1 SGHRS, CDR2 YFSETQ. The V end lost 4 bases, the J end lost 5 bases, and 10 bases lay between the germline ends. The CDR3 covers 12 residues.

V usage is TRBV20-1 and J usage is TRBJ2-1; D may be TRBD1 (5 bases). The V gene lost 3 bases and the J gene lost 5 bases, with 20 bases spanning the gap. From germline, CDR1 is DFQATT and CDR2 SNEGSKA (reference sequence). The CDR3 is 16 amino acids. CDR3 nucleotide sequence: TGCAGTGCTAGTCCAAACAGGATAGTCGTAAACAATGAGCAGTTCTTC. Translating it yields CSASPNRIVVNNEQFF.

The chain couples TRBV10-3 to TRBJ2-7; 7 nucleotides line up with TRBD2. With 5 bases clipped from V and 1 base from J, the junction kept 11 bases outside the gene matches. Germline values: CDR1 ENHRY, CDR2 SYGVKD. This CDR3 has 16 residues. The CDR3 reads CAISLGGGSGSYEQYF. As DNA, the CDR3 is TGTGCCATCAGTCTCGGGGGAGGGAGCGGTTCCTACGAGCAGTACTTC.

V usage is TRBV12-2 and J usage is TRBJ2-2; TRBD2, the D gene given by the table, was not confirmed from the DNA. TRBV12-2 is tagged as a pseudogene. This CDR3 contains 15 residues. The CDR3 protein is CASRPLAGEVGELFF. The CDR3 bases are TGTGCAAGTCGTCCTCTAGCGGGAGAGGTCGGGGAGCTGTTTTTT.